The rows below give T cell receptor beta chains drawn from one sample of a study of T cell changes during pregnancy in multiple sclerosis. Sequencing used immunoSEQ multiplex PCR; TCRdb keeps in-frame clones, though not all of them. The data contain about 60,000 clones, 90% of them singletons. Here the sequenced sample was peripheral blood, taken in the second trimester of pregnancy. These receptors all come from a female donor in good health, enrolled as a control in a pregnancy study. Each CDR3 is given with its conserved first and last residue. D genes are given only for firm matches. Clone size is stated in some rows and not others, as once, few, many or a class when expanded.

NA	TRBV4-1	TRBD2	TRBJ2-1	TGCGCCAGCAGCCAAGGATCACTAGCGGGACGATACAATGAGCAGTTCTTC	CASSQGSLAGRYNEQFF
NA	TRBV27	NA	TRBJ2-5	TGTGCCAGCAGTTTAAGCCTGACAGTGGGAGGGACCCAGTACTTC	CASSLSLTVGGTQYF
NA	TRBV25-1	NA	TRBJ2-7	TGTGCCAGCAGTGCGGGACTCTCCTACGAGCAGTACTTC	CASSAGLSYEQYF
NA	TRBV10-3	NA	TRBJ1-5	TGTGCCATCAGTGCCACTGAAAGAGGCAGCAATCAGCCCCAGCATTTT	CAISATERGSNQPQHF
NA	TRBV10-3	TRBD2	TRBJ2-7	TGTGCCATCAGTGACGGGACTAGCGACGCCTACGAGCAGTACTTC	CAISDGTSDAYEQYF
NA	TRBV30	NA	TRBJ2-3	TGTGCCTGGAGTGTTCCGTCGGGGGAAGGGGCCACGCAGTATTTT	CAWSVPSGEGATQYF
NA	TRBV5-4	NA	TRBJ2-3	TGTGCCAGCAGCCTCGGGGGGCGCCCAGATACGCAGTATTTT	CASSLGGRPDTQYF
NA	TRBV7-9	TRBD2	TRBJ2-1	TGTGCCAGCAGCCCTTGGACTAGCGGGAGCACTAGTGAGCAGTTCTTC	CASSPWTSGSTSEQFF
NA	TRBV7-2	TRBD2	TRBJ2-3	TGTGCCAGCAGCCTACGCGGGGGGGACGCCTCCACAGATACGCAGTATTTT	CASSLRGGDASTDTQYF
NA	TRBV29-1	NA	TRBJ1-2	TGCAGCGTTGAAGGCGGTGGGGGGTCTCGGTTGGCCTATGGCTACACCTTC	CSVEGGGGSRLAYGYTF
NA	TRBV14	NA	TRBJ1-6	TGTGCCAGCAGCCAGCTGACAGGCGCTTCACCCCTCCACTTT	CASSQLTGASPLHF
NA	TRBV18	NA	TRBJ2-3	TGTGCCAGCTCACCAGGCACACTAGGCACAGATACGCAGTATTTT	CASSPGTLGTDTQYF
NA	TRBV6-5	NA	TRBJ2-7	TGTGCCAGCAGTGGGTCCTACGACGGGGCCTACGAGCAGTACTTC	CASSGSYDGAYEQYF
once	TRBV5-1	TRBD1	TRBJ1-1	TGCGCCAGCAGCTTGGACAGGGGCCCGGGCACTGAAGCTTTCTTT	CASSLDRGPGTEAFF
NA	TRBV19	NA	TRBJ1-2	TGTGCCAGTAGTATTTTCGTGCGAGGCGATGGCTACACCTTC	CASSIFVRGDGYTF
NA	TRBV14	TRBD1	TRBJ2-7	TGTGCCAGCAGAGAGACCGGGACAGGGGCCCGCGGGGAGCAGTACTTC	CASRETGTGARGEQYF
NA	TRBV30	NA	TRBJ2-1	TGTGCCTGGAACCCCGGCTCCTACAATGAGCAGTTCTTC	CAWNPGSYNEQFF
NA	TRBV10-1	NA	TRBJ2-3	TGCGCCAGCAGTGAGTCGCAGGGGCGCGTTGGTACGCAGTATTTT	CASSESQGRVGTQYF
NA	TRBV19	NA	TRBJ1-3	TGTGCCAGTAGTATCCTGGGTGAACGACAAGGAAACACCATATATTTT	CASSILGERQGNTIYF
NA	TRBV25-1	TRBD1	TRBJ1-1	TGTGCCAGCAGTGACTCAACCTACAGGGGGGCTGAAGCTTTCTTT	CASSDSTYRGAEAFF
NA	TRBV6-4	NA	TRBJ2-3	TGTGCCAGCAGTGACTCCGCGGGGTCCACAGATACGCAGTATTTT	CASSDSAGSTDTQYF
NA	TRBV15	NA	TRBJ2-6	TGTGCCACCAGCAGAGATTCCAGCTCTGGGGCCAACGTCCTGACTTTC	CATSRDSSSGANVLTF
NA	TRBV28	NA	TRBJ1-5	TGTGCCAGCAGTTTAGTTTCGAATCAGCCCCAGCATTTT	CASSLVSNQPQHF
NA	TRBV5-4	TRBD2	TRBJ2-2	TGTGCCAGCCGTAGCGGGAGTATGGGCGGGGAGCTGTTTTTT	CASRSGSMGGELFF
once	TRBV6-6	NA	TRBJ2-5	TGTGCCAGCAGTTACTCGCGGTCGCTGTACCAAGAGACCCAGTACTTC	CASSYSRSLYQETQYF
NA	TRBV15	NA	TRBJ2-1	TGTGCCACCAGCTACGACAGGTCCCTCAATGAGCAGTTCTTC	CATSYDRSLNEQFF
NA	TRBV9	NA	TRBJ2-3	TGTGCCAGCAGCCACCCCCTAGCGCTCAGCACAGATACGCAGTATTTT	CASSHPLALSTDTQYF
NA	TRBV27	NA	TRBJ2-3	TGTGCCAGCAGTACCTACACAGATACGCAGTATTTT	CASSTYTDTQYF
NA	TRBV10-3	NA	TRBJ2-7	TGTGCCATCAGTGAGATTGGGACAACCTACGAGCAGTACTTC	CAISEIGTTYEQYF
NA	TRBV5-6	NA	TRBJ2-3	TGTGCCAGCAGCTTGGCTTCTACAGATACGCAGTATTTT	CASSLASTDTQYF
NA	TRBV30	NA	TRBJ1-1	TGTGCCTGCCCGATGGGGGGCACTGAAGCTTTCTTT	CACPMGGTEAFF
NA	TRBV6-4	NA	TRBJ1-1	TGTGCCAGCAGTGAGCGGAGGAACACTGAAGCTTTCTTT	CASSERRNTEAFF
NA	TRBV4-1	TRBD2	TRBJ2-1	TGCGCCAGCAGCCCAGTAGCGGGGGCCAATGAGCAGTTCTTC	CASSPVAGANEQFF
NA	TRBV2	NA	TRBJ1-1	TGTGCCAGCAGTTTTGTCCAGAGCGTGAACACTGAAGCTTTCTTT	CASSFVQSVNTEAFF
few	TRBV7-2	TRBD2	TRBJ2-1	TGTGCCAGCAGCTTATGGGTAGTCGGGGGGGCCCTCTTC	CASSLWVVGGALF
NA	TRBV10-1	NA	TRBJ2-7	TGCGCCAGCAGTTCGGACAGCTACGAGCAGTACTTC	CASSSDSYEQYF
NA	TRBV1	NA	TRBJ2-3	TGCACCAGCAGCCAAGAGGGGGCAGTGAGCACGACAGATACGCAGTATTTT	CTSSQEGAVSTTDTQYF
NA	TRBV4-1	NA	TRBJ2-1	TGCGCCAGCAGCCAATGGGCATCAGGGTCCAATGAGCAGTTCTTC	CASSQWASGSNEQFF
once	TRBV28	NA	TRBJ2-2	TGTGCCAGCAGTTTACCCCAGAACACCGGGGAGCTGTTTTTT	CASSLPQNTGELFF
NA	TRBV19	TRBD1	TRBJ2-5	TGTGCCAGTAGTATACGTCGGACAGGGGTAAGACAAGAGACCCAGTACTTC	CASSIRRTGVRQETQYF
NA	TRBV28	NA	TRBJ2-1	TGTGCCAGCGGCGGAGGACTCACCTACAATGAGCAGTTCTTC	CASGGGLTYNEQFF
NA	TRBV4-1	NA	TRBJ2-1	TGCGCCAGCAGCCAAGATAACCGGGGTGAGCAGTTCTTC	CASSQDNRGEQFF
NA	TRBV19	NA	TRBJ1-5	TGTGCCAGTAGTATAAAGACCGGGACTTTAGCTCAGCCCCAGCATTTT	CASSIKTGTLAQPQHF
NA	TRBV13	NA	TRBJ2-3	TGTGCCAGCAGCTTAAAGAATCAGTATAGCACAGATACGCAGTATTTT	CASSLKNQYSTDTQYF
few	TRBV18	NA	TRBJ1-5	TGTGCCAGCTCACCCGGGCGGGATCAGCCCCAGCATTTT	CASSPGRDQPQHF
NA	TRBV10-1	TRBD2	TRBJ2-3	TGCGCCAGCAGTTTTAGCGGGGGGGCTGGAGATACGCAGTATTTT	CASSFSGGAGDTQYF
NA	TRBV7-6	NA	TRBJ2-6	TGTGCCAGCAGCGTGGGAGACCGGGACACAGTTTCTGGGGCCAACGTCCTGACTTTC	CASSVGDRDTVSGANVLTF
NA	TRBV27	TRBD2	TRBJ2-3	TGTGCCAGCAGTGAGCGGGAAGTGGATACGCAGTATTTT	CASSEREVDTQYF
NA	TRBV6-1	NA	TRBJ2-7	TGTGCCAGCGAACAGGTTTGGGAGCAGTACTTC	CASEQVWEQYF
NA	TRBV7-2	NA	TRBJ2-2	TGTGCCAGCAGCTTATTTCAGAACACCGGGGAGCTGTTTTTT	CASSLFQNTGELFF
NA	TRBV7-3	NA	TRBJ1-6	TGTGCCAGCAGCTTAAGAGGGGGGGATAGCTCACCCCTCCACTTT	CASSLRGGDSSPLHF
NA	TRBV4-2	TRBD1	TRBJ1-2	TGTGCCAGCAGCCAGCTAGGACAGGGGAACTCCTATGGCTACACCTTC	CASSQLGQGNSYGYTF
NA	TRBV5-3	NA	TRBJ2-7	TGTGCCCCGGGCGTAGGGGCAGCCGAGCAGTACTTC	CAPGVGAAEQYF
once	TRBV4-1	TRBD1	TRBJ2-7	TGCGCCAGCAGCCAAGATAGGACAGGGCGGGCGTACGAGCAGTACTTC	CASSQDRTGRAYEQYF
NA	TRBV19	NA	TRBJ2-2	TGTGCCAGTGGTAGAAGACAGATAAACACCGGGGAGCTGTTTTTT	CASGRRQINTGELFF
few	TRBV11-2	TRBD2	TRBJ2-3	TGTGCCAGCAGCCCCCAACTAGCGGGAGGTGATACGCAGTATTTT	CASSPQLAGGDTQYF
once	TRBV5-1	NA	TRBJ2-1	TGCGCCAGCAGCCCTCCCGAGCGTGGTGAGCAGTTCTTC	CASSPPERGEQFF
NA	TRBV21-1	NA	TRBJ2-5	TGTGCCAGCAGCAAAGAGGGGACAGGGGCAGGAACGAGCCAAGAGACCCAGTACTTC	CASSKEGTGAGTSQETQYF